The TCR beta chain described here comes from a study of blood T cell repertoires in COVID-19. Overall study: T cells, B-cell-depleted T cells, or PBMCs supplied cDNA or gDNA.

The protocol was immunoSEQ multiplex PCR, while the TCRdb copy is restricted to in-frame clones and leaves out a portion. This table holds about 53,000 clones, roughly 79% found once. After removal of 1 base from V and 1 base from J, the junction contained 4 bases not matched to a gene. The germline gives CDR1 SGHTA, CDR2 FQGNSA. This CDR3 has 16 residues. The chain recombines TRBV7-2 with TRBJ2-5, with 9 bases identical to TRBD1. The receptor's source is a human donor in a cohort sampled during active COVID-19. Sequenced: peripheral blood. CDR3: CASSLGPGQGQETQYF. The CDR3 coding sequence is TGTGCCAGCAGCTTAGGGCCGGGACAGGGCCAAGAGACCCAGTACTTC.